A selection of T cell receptor beta chains follows, all from one sample in a study of T cell responses to AZD1222 COVID-19 vaccine. Here immunoSEQ multiplex PCR was the method, and the copy in TCRdb shows in-frame clones only, minus some. This sample carries roughly 190,000 clones, around 94% of them seen once, and the ten largest clones take 1% to 1.5%. Specimen: peripheral blood, collected on day 0 of AZD1222 vaccination. These receptors all come from an adult in good health. The CDR3 runs from the conserved cysteine through the conserved F or W. The order of the fields is V gene, J gene, clone size, D gene, CDR3 protein, CDR3 DNA. D genes are given only for firm matches. The listing skips clone size in some rows; elsewhere it reads once, few, many or a size class.

>TRBV12-3/TRBV12-4|TRBJ2-2|NA|NA
CASRRNTGELFF
TGTGCCAGCAGACGTAACACCGGGGAGCTGTTTTTT
>TRBV5-1|TRBJ2-3|NA|NA
CASTPMGDRSDTQYF
TGCGCCAGCACACCCATGGGGGATCGATCAGATACGCAGTATTTT
>TRBV4-3|TRBJ2-7|NA|NA
CASSQEGGFDEQYF
TGCGCCAGCAGCCAAGAAGGTGGGTTCGACGAGCAGTACTTC
>TRBV3-1/TRBV3-2|TRBJ2-3|NA|TRBD2
CASSREGTDTQYF
TGTGCCAGCAGCCGGGAGGGGACAGATACGCAGTATTTT
>TRBV2|TRBJ2-2|NA|NA
CASSPYTGELFF
TGTGCCAGCAGCCCCTACACCGGGGAGCTGTTTTTT
>TRBV6-1|TRBJ2-7|NA|NA
CASSEARGGSSYEQYF
TGTGCCAGCAGTGAAGCTAGGGGGGGTAGCTCCTACGAGCAGTACTTC
>TRBV28|TRBJ1-2|NA|NA
CASSLYGGGAGYTF
TGTGCCAGCAGTTTATACGGGGGGGGCGCTGGCTACACCTTC
>TRBV30|TRBJ2-7|NA|NA
CAWSVGPADSYEQYF
TGTGCCTGGAGTGTAGGGCCGGCAGACTCCTACGAGCAGTACTTC
>TRBV6-2/TRBV6-3|TRBJ2-7|NA|NA
CASSRGSSTYEQYF
TGTGCCAGCAGCAGGGGCTCCTCGACCTACGAGCAGTACTTC
>TRBV5-5|TRBJ1-2|once|TRBD1
CASSLVTGESGYTF
TGTGCCAGCAGCTTGGTTACAGGGGAGAGTGGCTACACCTTC
>TRBV28|TRBJ1-2|once|NA
CASGSGGVYEGYTF
TGTGCCAGCGGGAGTGGGGGGGTATATGAGGGCTACACCTTC
>TRBV7-8|TRBJ2-2|NA|NA
CASSRAPDIPGELFF
TGTGCCAGCAGCCGAGCCCCCGACATCCCCGGGGAGCTGTTTTTT
>TRBV28|TRBJ1-5|NA|NA
CASSPLSAGNQPQHF
TGTGCCAGCAGTCCCCTCTCCGCGGGCAATCAGCCCCAGCATTTT
>TRBV24-1|TRBJ2-5|NA|NA
CATSDFFQGMRKETQYF
TGTGCCACCAGTGATTTCTTCCAAGGGATGAGGAAAGAGACCCAGTACTTC
>TRBV19|TRBJ1-5|NA|NA
CASSMPGTINQPQHF
TGTGCCAGTAGTATGCCCGGGACAATAAATCAGCCCCAGCATTTT
>TRBV5-1|TRBJ1-1|NA|NA
CASFASGENTEAFF
TGCGCCAGCTTCGCATCTGGGGAGAACACTGAAGCTTTCTTT
>TRBV7-2|TRBJ1-2|NA|NA
CASSLWQTYGYTF
TGTGCCAGCAGCTTATGGCAGACCTATGGCTACACCTTC
>TRBV18|TRBJ1-4|NA|NA
CASSPGEKLFF
TGTGCCAGCTCACCGGGCGAAAAACTGTTTTTT
>TRBV30|TRBJ2-1|NA|NA
CAWSDNGAGVYNEQFF
TGTGCCTGGAGTGATAATGGGGCAGGTGTATACAATGAGCAGTTCTTC
>TRBV7-6|TRBJ2-5|NA|TRBD2
CASSSVRLAGETQYF
TGTGCCAGCAGCTCGGTGCGACTAGCAGGGGAGACCCAGTACTTC
>TRBV27|TRBJ1-5|NA|NA
CASTLAQPQHF
TGTGCCAGCACCCTGGCGCAGCCCCAGCATTTT
>TRBV7-9|TRBJ2-5|NA|NA
CASTSLRETQYF
TGTGCCAGCACCTCGTTAAGAGAGACCCAGTACTTC
>TRBV7-9|TRBJ2-4|NA|TRBD1
CASSFGTAPDIQYF
TGTGCCAGCAGCTTCGGGACAGCGCCGGACATTCAGTACTTC
>TRBV5-5|TRBJ1-2|NA|NA
CASSSGQDYGYTF
TGTGCCAGCAGCTCGGGACAAGACTATGGCTACACCTTC
>TRBV6-1|TRBJ2-1|few|NA
CASSELSQGLYNEQFF
TGTGCCAGCAGTGAACTCTCCCAGGGCCTCTACAATGAGCAGTTCTTC